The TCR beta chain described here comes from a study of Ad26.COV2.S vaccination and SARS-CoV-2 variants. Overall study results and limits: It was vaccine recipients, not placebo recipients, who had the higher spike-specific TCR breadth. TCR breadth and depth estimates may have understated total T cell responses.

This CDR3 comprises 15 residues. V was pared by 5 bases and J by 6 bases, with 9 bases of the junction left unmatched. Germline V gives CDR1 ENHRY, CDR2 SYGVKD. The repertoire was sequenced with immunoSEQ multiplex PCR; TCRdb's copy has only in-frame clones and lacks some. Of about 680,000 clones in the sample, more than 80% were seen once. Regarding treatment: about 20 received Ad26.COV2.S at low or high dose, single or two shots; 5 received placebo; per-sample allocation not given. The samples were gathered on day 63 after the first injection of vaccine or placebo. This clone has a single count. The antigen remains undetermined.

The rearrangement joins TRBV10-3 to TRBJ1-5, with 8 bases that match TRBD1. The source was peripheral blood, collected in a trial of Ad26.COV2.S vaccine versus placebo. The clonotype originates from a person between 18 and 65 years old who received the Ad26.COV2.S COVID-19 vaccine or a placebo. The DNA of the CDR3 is TGTGCCATCAGTCCAGGGGGCACCGTAACTCAGCCCCAGCATTTT. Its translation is CAISPGGTVTQPQHF.